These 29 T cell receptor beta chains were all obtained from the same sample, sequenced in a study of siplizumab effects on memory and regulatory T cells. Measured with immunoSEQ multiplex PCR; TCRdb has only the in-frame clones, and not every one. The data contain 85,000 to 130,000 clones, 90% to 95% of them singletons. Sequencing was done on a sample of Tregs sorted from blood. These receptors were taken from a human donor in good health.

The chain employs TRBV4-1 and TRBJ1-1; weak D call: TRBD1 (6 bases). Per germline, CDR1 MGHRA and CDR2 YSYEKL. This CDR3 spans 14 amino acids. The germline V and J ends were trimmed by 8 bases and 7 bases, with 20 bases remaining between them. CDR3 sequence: CASSLKGGGGEAFF. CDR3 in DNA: TGCGCCAGCTCACTAAAGGGAGGGGGGGGTGAAGCTTTCTTT.

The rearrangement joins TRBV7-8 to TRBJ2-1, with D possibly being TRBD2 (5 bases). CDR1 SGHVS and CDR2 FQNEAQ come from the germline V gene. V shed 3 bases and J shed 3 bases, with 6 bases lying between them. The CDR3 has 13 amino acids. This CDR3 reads CASSFRDYNEQFF. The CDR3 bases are TGTGCCAGCAGCTTTCGGGACTACAATGAGCAGTTCTTC. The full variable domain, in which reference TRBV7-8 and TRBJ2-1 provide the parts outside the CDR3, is GAGVSQSPRYKVAKRGQDVALRCDPISGHVSLFWYQQALGQGPEFLTYFQNEAQLDKSGLPSDRFFAERPEGSVSTLKIQRTQQEDSAVYLCASSFRDYNEQFFGPGTRLTVL.

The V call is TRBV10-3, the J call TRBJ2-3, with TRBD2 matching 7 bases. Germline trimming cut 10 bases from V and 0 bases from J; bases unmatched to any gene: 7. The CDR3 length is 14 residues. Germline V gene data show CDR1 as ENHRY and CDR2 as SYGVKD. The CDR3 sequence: CATERGISTDTQYF. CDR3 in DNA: TGTGCCACTGAGCGGGGCATTAGCACAGATACGCAGTATTTT.

CDR3 sequence reads: CASRTSWTTEQYF. The CDR3 nucleotides are TGTGCCAGCAGAACTTCATGGACTACCGAGCAGTACTTC. The V call is TRBV6-5, the J call TRBJ2-7, with a weak D call TRBD2 (6 bases). Germline V gene lookup returns CDR1 MNHEY and CDR2 SVGAGI. The CDR3 has 13 residues. The ends were cut back, 6 bases at V and 6 bases at J, with 15 bases in the middle.

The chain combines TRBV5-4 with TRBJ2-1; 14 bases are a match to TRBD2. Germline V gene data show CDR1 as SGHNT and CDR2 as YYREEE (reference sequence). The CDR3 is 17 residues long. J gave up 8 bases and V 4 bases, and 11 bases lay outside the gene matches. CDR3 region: CASSTGTSGSAMDEQFF. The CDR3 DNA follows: TGTGCCAGCAGCACGGGGACTAGCGGGAGTGCTATGGATGAGCAGTTCTTC.

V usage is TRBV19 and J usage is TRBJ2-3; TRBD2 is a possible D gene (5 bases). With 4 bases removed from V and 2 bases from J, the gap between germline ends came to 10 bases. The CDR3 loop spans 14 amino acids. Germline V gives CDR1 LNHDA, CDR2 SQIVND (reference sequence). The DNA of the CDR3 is TGTGCCAGTAGTACTAGCTGGAACACAGATACGCAGTATTTT. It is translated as CASSTSWNTDTQYF.

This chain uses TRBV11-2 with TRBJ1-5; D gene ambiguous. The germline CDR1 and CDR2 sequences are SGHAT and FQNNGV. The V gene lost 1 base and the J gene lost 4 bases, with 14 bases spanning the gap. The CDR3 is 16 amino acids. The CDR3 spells CASSLGGNTPNQPQHF. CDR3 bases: TGTGCCAGCAGCTTAGGTGGGAATACTCCAAATCAGCCCCAGCATTTT. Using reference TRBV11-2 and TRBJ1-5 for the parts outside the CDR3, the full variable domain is EAGVAQSPRYKIIEKRQSVAFWCNPISGHATLYWYQQILGQGPKLLIQFQNNGVVDDSQLPKDRFSAERLKGVDSTLKIQPAKLEDSAVYLCASSLGGNTPNQPQHFGDGTRLSIL.

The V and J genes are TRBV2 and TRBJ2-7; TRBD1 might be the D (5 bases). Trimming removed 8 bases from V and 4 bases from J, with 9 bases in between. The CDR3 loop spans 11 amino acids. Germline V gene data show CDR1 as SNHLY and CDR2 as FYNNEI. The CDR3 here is CASGTGYEQYF. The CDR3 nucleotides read TGTGCCAGCGGTACAGGTTACGAGCAGTACTTC.

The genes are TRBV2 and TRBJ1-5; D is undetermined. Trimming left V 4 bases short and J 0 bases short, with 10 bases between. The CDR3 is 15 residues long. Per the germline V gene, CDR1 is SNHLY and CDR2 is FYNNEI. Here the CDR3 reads CASSADRPSNQPQHF. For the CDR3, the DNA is TGTGCCAGCAGTGCGGACCGACCTAGCAATCAGCCCCAGCATTTT.

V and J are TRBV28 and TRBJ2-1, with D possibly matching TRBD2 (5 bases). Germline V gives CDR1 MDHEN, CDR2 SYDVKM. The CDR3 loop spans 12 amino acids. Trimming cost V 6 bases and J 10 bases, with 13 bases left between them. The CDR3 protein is CASSRPPGEQFF. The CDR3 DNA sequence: TGTGCCAGCAGCCGACCTCCGGGGGAGCAGTTCTTC. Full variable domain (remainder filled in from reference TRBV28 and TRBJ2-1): DVKVTQSSRYLVKRTGEKVFLECVQDMDHENMFWYRQDPGLGLRLIYFSYDVKMKEKGDIPEGYSVSREKKERFSLILESASTNQTSMYLCASSRPPGEQFFGPGTRLTVL.

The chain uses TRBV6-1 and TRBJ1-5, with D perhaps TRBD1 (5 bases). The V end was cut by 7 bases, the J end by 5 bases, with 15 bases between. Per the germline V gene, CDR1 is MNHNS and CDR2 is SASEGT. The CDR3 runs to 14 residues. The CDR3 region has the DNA TGTGCCAGCACCTCAGGGATTTCTTATCAGCCCCAGCATTTT. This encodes CASTSGISYQPQHF.

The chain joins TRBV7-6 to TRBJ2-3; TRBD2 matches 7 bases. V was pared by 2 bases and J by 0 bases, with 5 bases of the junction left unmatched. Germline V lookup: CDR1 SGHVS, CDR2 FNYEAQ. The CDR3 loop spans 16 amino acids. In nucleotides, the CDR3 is TGTGCCAGCAGCTTACTAGCGGCCACTAGCACAGATACGCAGTATTTT. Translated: CASSLLAATSTDTQYF.

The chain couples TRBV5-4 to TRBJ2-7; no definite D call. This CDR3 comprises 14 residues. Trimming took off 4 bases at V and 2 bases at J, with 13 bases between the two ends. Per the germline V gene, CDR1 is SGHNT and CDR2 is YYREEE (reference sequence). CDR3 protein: CASSPTGAAYEQYF. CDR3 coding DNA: TGTGCCAGCAGCCCCACCGGAGCTGCCTACGAGCAGTACTTC.

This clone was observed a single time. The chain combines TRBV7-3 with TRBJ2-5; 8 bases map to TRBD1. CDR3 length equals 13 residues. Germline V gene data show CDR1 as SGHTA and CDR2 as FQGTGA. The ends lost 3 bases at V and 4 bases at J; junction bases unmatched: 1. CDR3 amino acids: CASSFTGGETQYF. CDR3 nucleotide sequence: TGTGCCAGCAGCTTTACAGGGGGAGAGACCCAGTACTTC.

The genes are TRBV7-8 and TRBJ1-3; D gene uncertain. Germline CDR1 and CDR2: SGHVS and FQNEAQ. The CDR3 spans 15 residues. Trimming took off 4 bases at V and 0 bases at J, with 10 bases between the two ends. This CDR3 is CASSSYWSSGNTIYF. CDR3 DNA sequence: TGTGCCAGCAGCTCTTACTGGAGCTCTGGAAACACCATATATTTT. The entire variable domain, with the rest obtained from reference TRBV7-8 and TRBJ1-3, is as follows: GAGVSQSPRYKVAKRGQDVALRCDPISGHVSLFWYQQALGQGPEFLTYFQNEAQLDKSGLPSDRFFAERPEGSVSTLKIQRTQQEDSAVYLCASSSYWSSGNTIYFGEGSWLTVV.

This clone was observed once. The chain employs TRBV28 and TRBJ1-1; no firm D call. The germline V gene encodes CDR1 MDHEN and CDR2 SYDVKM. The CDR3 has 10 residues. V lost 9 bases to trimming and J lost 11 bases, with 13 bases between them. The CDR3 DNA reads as TGTGCCAGTAGCGCAACGTTGGCTTTCTTT. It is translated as CASSATLAFF.

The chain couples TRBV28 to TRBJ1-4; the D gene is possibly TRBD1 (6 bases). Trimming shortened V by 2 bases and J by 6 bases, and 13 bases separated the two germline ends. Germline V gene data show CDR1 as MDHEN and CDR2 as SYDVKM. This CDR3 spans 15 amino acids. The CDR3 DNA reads TGTGCCAGCAGTTTAGCACGGGGGCGCGATGAAAAACTGTTTTTT. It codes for CASSLARGRDEKLFF. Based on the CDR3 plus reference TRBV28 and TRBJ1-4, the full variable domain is DVKVTQSSRYLVKRTGEKVFLECVQDMDHENMFWYRQDPGLGLRLIYFSYDVKMKEKGDIPEGYSVSREKKERFSLILESASTNQTSMYLCASSLARGRDEKLFFGSGTQLSVL.

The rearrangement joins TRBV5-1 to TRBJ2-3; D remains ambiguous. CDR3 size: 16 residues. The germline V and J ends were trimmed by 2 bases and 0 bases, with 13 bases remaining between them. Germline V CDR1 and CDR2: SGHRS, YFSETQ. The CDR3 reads CASSFRRARSTDTQYF. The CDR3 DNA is TGCGCCAGCAGCTTTCGACGGGCTCGAAGCACAGATACGCAGTATTTT.

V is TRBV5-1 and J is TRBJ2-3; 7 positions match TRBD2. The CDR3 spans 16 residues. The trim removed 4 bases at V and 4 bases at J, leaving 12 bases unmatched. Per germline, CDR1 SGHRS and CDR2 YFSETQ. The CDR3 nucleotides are TGCGCCAGCAGCCCCACTAGCGCCCTTGGGGCAGATACGCAGTATTTT. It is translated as CASSPTSALGADTQYF.

The CDR3: CASSLYAVETQYF. The CDR3 coding sequence is TGTGCCAGCAGCTTATACGCGGTAGAGACCCAGTACTTC. The chain couples TRBV7-9 to TRBJ2-5; D uncertain. The V gene's germline CDR1 is SEHNR and CDR2 FQNEAQ (reference sequence). The CDR3 sequence is 13 residues long. The germline V and J ends were trimmed by 2 bases and 4 bases, with 8 bases remaining between them.

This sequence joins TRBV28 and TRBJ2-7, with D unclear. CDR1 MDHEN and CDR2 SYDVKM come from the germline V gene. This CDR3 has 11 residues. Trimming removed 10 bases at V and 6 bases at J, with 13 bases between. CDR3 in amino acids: CATNTQAEQYF. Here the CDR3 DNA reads TGTGCCACTAATACCCAGGCCGAGCAGTACTTC. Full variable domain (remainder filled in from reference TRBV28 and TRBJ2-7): DVKVTQSSRYLVKRTGEKVFLECVQDMDHENMFWYRQDPGLGLRLIYFSYDVKMKEKGDIPEGYSVSREKKERFSLILESASTNQTSMYLCATNTQAEQYFGPGTRLTVT.

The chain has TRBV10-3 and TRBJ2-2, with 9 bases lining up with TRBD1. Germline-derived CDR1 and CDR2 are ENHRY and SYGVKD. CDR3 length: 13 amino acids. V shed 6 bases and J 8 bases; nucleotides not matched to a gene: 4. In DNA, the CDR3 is TGTGCCATCAGGGGACAGGGAAGAGGGGAGCTGTTTTTT. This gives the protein CAIRGQGRGELFF.

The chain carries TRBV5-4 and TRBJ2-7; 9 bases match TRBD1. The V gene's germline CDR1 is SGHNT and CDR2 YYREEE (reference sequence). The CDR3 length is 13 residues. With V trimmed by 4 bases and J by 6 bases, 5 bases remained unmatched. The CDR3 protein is CASSGQGSSEQYF. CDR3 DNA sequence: TGTGCCAGCAGCGGACAGGGGAGCTCCGAGCAGTACTTC.

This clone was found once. CDR3 nucleotide sequence: TGTGCCAGCAGCCCACGATCAGGGCATAACTACGAGCAGTACTTC. Translated: CASSPRSGHNYEQYF. This chain uses TRBV9 with TRBJ2-7; tentative D call: TRBD1 (5 bases). Germline CDR1 SGDLS, CDR2 YYNGEE. The germline V and J ends were trimmed by 4 bases and 3 bases, with 17 bases remaining between them. This CDR3 spans 15 amino acids.

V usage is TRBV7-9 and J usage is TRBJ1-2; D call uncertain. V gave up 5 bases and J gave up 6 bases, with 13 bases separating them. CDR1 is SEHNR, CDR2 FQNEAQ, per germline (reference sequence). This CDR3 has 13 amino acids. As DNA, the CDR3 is TGTGCCAGCAGCGAGATTATCACAGATGGCTACACCTTC. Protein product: CASSEIITDGYTF.

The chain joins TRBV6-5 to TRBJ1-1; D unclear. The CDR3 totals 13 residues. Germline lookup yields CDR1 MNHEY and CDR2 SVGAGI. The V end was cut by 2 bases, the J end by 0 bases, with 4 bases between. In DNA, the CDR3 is TGTGCCAGCAGTTACCGTCTGAACACTGAAGCTTTCTTT. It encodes CASSYRLNTEAFF.

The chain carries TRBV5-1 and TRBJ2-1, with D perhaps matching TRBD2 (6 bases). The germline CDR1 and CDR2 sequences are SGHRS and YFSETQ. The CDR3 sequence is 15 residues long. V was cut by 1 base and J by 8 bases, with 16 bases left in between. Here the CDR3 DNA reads TGCGCCAGCAGCTTGAATTGGGGGGAGGTTTATGAGCAGTTCTTC. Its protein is CASSLNWGEVYEQFF.

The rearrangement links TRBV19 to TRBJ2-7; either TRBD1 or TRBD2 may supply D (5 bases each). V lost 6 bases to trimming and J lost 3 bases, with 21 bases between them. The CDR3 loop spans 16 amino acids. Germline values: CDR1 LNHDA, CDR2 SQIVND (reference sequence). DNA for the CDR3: TGTGCCAGTAGGAGGGACCACGGAGGTGGGGGCTACGAGCAGTACTTC. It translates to CASRRDHGGGGYEQYF.

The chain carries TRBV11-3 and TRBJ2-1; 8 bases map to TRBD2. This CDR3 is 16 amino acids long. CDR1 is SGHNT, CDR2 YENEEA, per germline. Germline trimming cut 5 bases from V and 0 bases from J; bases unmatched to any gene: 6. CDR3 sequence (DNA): TGTGCCAGCAGCCTCGGGGGGGGCAGCTCCTACAATGAGCAGTTCTTC. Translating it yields CASSLGGGSSYNEQFF.